This entry lists 18 T cell receptor beta chains sequenced from one sample in a study of blood T cell repertoires in COVID-19. TCRdb's copy holds only in-frame clones and misses some; the assay was immunoSEQ multiplex PCR. The sample carries 370,000 or so clones, 70% to 90% recorded once. Sequenced sample: PBMCs or T cells enriched from blood (not recorded which). The receptor set was obtained from a man aged 30 to 45 who had recovered from COVID-19.

The chain recombines TRBV6-1 with TRBJ2-7, with D perhaps matching TRBD1 (5 bases). The germline V and J ends were trimmed by 3 bases and 3 bases, with 9 bases remaining between them. The CDR3 is made up of 13 amino acids. The germline V gene has CDR1 MNHNS and CDR2 SASEGT. The CDR3 DNA reads as TGTGCCAGCAGTGAGCTGGGGCTCTACGAGCAGTACTTC. Its translation: CASSELGLYEQYF.

This sequence joins TRBV10-1 and TRBJ2-7; 7 positions match TRBD1. Germline CDR1 reads WNHNN; CDR2 reads SYGVQD (reference sequence). The CDR3 covers 14 residues. V was pared by 2 bases and J by 5 bases, with 6 bases of the junction left unmatched. The CDR3 region is CASSETYGQDEQYF. CDR3 in DNA: TGCGCCAGCAGTGAGACGTACGGACAGGACGAGCAGTACTTC.

In this sample, this clone turned up a few times. The chain uses TRBV6-5 and TRBJ1-5; D not resolved. Looked up from germline, CDR1 is MNHEY and CDR2 is SVGAGI. The CDR3 runs 14 residues. V was cut by 0 bases and J by 5 bases, with 8 bases left in between. The CDR3 nucleotides are TGTGCCAGCAGTTACTCGAGAGGGTATCAGCCCCAGCATTTT. Its translation is CASSYSRGYQPQHF.

The genes are TRBV29-1 and TRBJ2-5; no firm D call. V shed 6 bases and J shed 5 bases, with 10 bases lying between them. The CDR3 contains 11 residues. Germline loops: CDR1 SQVTM, CDR2 ANQGSEA. CDR3 DNA: TGCAGCGTATGGGCCCGGGAGACCCAGTACTTC. As protein: CSVWARETQYF.

The J gene is TRBJ1-2, the V gene TRBV2; 8 nucleotides agree with TRBD1. Germline loops: CDR1 SNHLY, CDR2 FYNNEI. J was trimmed by 6 bases and V by 4 bases; bases with no gene match: 10. The CDR3 consists of 15 residues. The CDR3: CASSAPDRGEDGYTF. CDR3 sequence (DNA): TGTGCCAGCAGTGCCCCCGACAGGGGCGAAGATGGCTACACCTTC.

This clone has only a few counts. The J gene is TRBJ1-4, the V gene TRBV30; TRBD1 matches at 11 bases. Per germline, CDR1 GTSNPN and CDR2 SVGIG (reference sequence). CDR3 length: 14 residues. Germline trimming cut 2 bases from V and 8 bases from J; bases unmatched to any gene: 4. For the CDR3, the DNA is TGTGCCTGGAGTCTGAGGACAGGGGGCGAAAAACTGTTTTTT. Translated: CAWSLRTGGEKLFF. Using reference TRBV30 and TRBJ1-4 for the parts outside the CDR3, the full variable domain is SQTIHQWPATLVQPVGSPLSLECTVEGTSNPNLYWYRQAAGRGLQLLFYSVGIGQISSEVPQNLSASRPQDRQFILSSKKLLLSDSGFYLCAWSLRTGGEKLFFGSGTQLSVL.

This clone was seen a few times. The rearrangement joins TRBV4-1 to TRBJ1-4; maybe TRBD1 (6 bases). V was trimmed by 4 bases and J by 6 bases, leaving 18 bases between them. CDR3 length: 16 residues. Germline V gene lookup returns CDR1 MGHRA and CDR2 YSYEKL. Written as DNA, the CDR3 is TGCGCCAGCAGCCGAGATCACAGGGTGAAACATGAAAAACTGTTTTTT. Protein product: CASSRDHRVKHEKLFF.

The chain employs TRBV5-1 and TRBJ1-4, with D perhaps TRBD1 (6 bases). V shed 5 bases and J shed 0 bases, with 14 bases lying between them. Germline V CDR1 and CDR2: SGHRS, YFSETQ. This CDR3 has 16 amino acids. This CDR3 reads CASRPTGPATNEKLFF. The CDR3, as DNA: TGCGCCAGCAGACCAACAGGGCCTGCAACTAATGAAAAACTGTTTTTT.

The rearrangement joins TRBV5-1 to TRBJ2-5, with TRBD2 identical over 10 bases. The CDR3 has 16 residues. The ends lost 0 bases at V and 5 bases at J; junction bases unmatched: 7. From germline, CDR1 is SGHRS and CDR2 YFSETQ. The CDR3 DNA is TGCGCCAGCAGCTTGGTCCCAGCGGGGGGGCAGGAGACCCAGTACTTC. It translates to CASSLVPAGGQETQYF.

The genes are TRBV10-3 and TRBJ2-2; TRBD1 agrees at 7 bases. Germline V lookup: CDR1 ENHRY, CDR2 SYGVKD. CDR3 length: 14 residues. Trimming took 8 bases from V and 2 from J; bases not matched to a gene: 5. The CDR3 DNA follows: TGTGCCATCGCCAGGGACAGTAACACCGGGGAGCTGTTTTTT. Translation: CAIARDSNTGELFF.

The chain links TRBV19 to TRBJ2-3; D possibly corresponds to TRBD2 (5 bases). This CDR3 region has 14 residues. Germline V gene data show CDR1 as LNHDA and CDR2 as SQIVND (reference sequence). Trimming removed 5 bases at V and 9 bases at J, with 18 bases between. The CDR3 coding sequence is TGTGCCAGTAGTTACGGACTTGCCATGTCCACGCAGTATTTT. Protein product: CASSYGLAMSTQYF.

The chain employs TRBV28 and TRBJ2-7; 7 nucleotides align to TRBD1. Trimming at V came to 7 bases and at J to 7 bases, leaving 10 bases not matched to a gene. This CDR3 comprises 13 residues. Per germline, CDR1 MDHEN and CDR2 SYDVKM. CDR3 nucleotides: TGTGCCAGCACCCTTAAGGGGGCTAGGGAGCAGTACTTC. Encoded protein: CASTLKGAREQYF.

This chain joins TRBV21-1 and TRBJ2-7; the D call in the table, TRBD1, was not verified against the DNA. TRBV21-1 is a recognized pseudogene. The CDR3 is 17 amino acids. The CDR3 DNA is TGTGCCAGCAGCAAACGTCAGGGGACAACGAAGCCCTACGAGCAGTACTTC. As protein: CASSKRQGTTKPYEQYF.

The chain links TRBV4-1 to TRBJ2-7; D unclear. CDR1 and CDR2 from the germline V gene are MGHRA and YSYEKL. Trimming took off 0 bases at V and 2 bases at J, with 5 bases between the two ends. The CDR3 is made up of 13 amino acids. For the CDR3, the DNA is TGCGCCAGCAGCCAAGAATTAGCCTACGAGCAGTACTTC. Residues: CASSQELAYEQYF.

This chain links TRBV7-9 with TRBJ2-5; 11 nucleotides agree with TRBD2. The CDR3 runs 16 residues. CDR1 SEHNR and CDR2 FQNEAQ come from the germline V gene (reference sequence). Unmatched junction bases numbered 5, after V lost 2 bases and J lost 3 bases. The CDR3 reads CASSLIPTSGEETQYF. CDR3 sequence (DNA): TGTGCCAGCAGCTTAATTCCGACTAGCGGGGAAGAGACCCAGTACTTC. Looking up the rest from reference TRBV7-9 and TRBJ2-5 gives the full variable domain: DTGVSQNPRHKITKRGQNVTFRCDPISEHNRLYWYRQTLGQGPEFLTYFQNEAQLEKSRLLSDRFSAERPKGSFSTLEIQRTEQGDSAMYLCASSLIPTSGEETQYFGPGTRLLVL.

V usage is TRBV4-3 and J usage is TRBJ2-5; 9 bases map to TRBD1. In germline, CDR1 is LGHNA, CDR2 YSLEER. The length of the CDR3 is 15 residues. J lost 5 bases, V lost 4 bases, and 8 bases had no gene match. Here the CDR3 reads CASSPRTGDLETQYF. The CDR3 DNA follows: TGCGCCAGCAGCCCAAGGACAGGGGACCTGGAGACCCAGTACTTC.

The chain uses TRBV10-3 and TRBJ2-7; 8 bases line up with TRBD2. CDR3 length equals 16 residues. CDR1 is ENHRY, CDR2 SYGVKD, per germline. Losses at the gene ends were 3 bases for V and 4 bases for J; bases not matched to a gene: 11. The CDR3 spells CAISDSGGAVGYEQYF. CDR3 in DNA: TGTGCCATCAGTGACTCGGGAGGGGCGGTGGGGTACGAGCAGTACTTC.

This chain joins TRBV11-3 and TRBJ2-1, with a weak D call TRBD1 (5 bases). Germline V gene sequence: CDR1 SGHNT, CDR2 YENEEA. With 5 bases removed from V and 6 bases from J, the gap between germline ends came to 11 bases. This CDR3 has 13 residues. The CDR3 DNA follows: TGTGCCAGCAGCGCAGGACACGTCAATGAGCAGTTCTTC. This sequence encodes CASSAGHVNEQFF. Using reference TRBV11-3 and TRBJ2-1 for the parts outside the CDR3, the full variable domain is EAGVVQSPRYKIIEKKQPVAFWCNPISGHNTLYWYLQNLGQGPELLIRYENEEAVDDSQLPKDRFSAERLKGVDSTLKIQPAELGDSAVYLCASSAGHVNEQFFGPGTRLTVL.